This T cell receptor beta chain was found in a study of blood T cell repertoires in COVID-19. Whole-study context: Sample material is recorded as cDNA or gDNA derived from T cells, B-cell-depleted T cells, or PBMCs.

This CDR3 spans 13 amino acids. The V gene's germline CDR1 is MDHEN and CDR2 SYDVKM. Adults between about 18 and 95 years of age took part from approximately 24 US areas. Produced via immunoSEQ multiplex PCR; TCRdb's table is partial and in-frame only. The sample carries roughly 69,000 clones, approximately 80% recorded once. This TCR was recovered from a woman aged 40 to 50 with acute COVID-19. J is TRBJ1-5 and V is TRBV28, with a possible D match to TRBD1 (6 bases). Specimen: PBMCs or T cells enriched from blood (not recorded which). DNA for the CDR3: TGTGCTTTAGCAGGGGCACCCAATCAGCCCCAGCATTTT. Its translation is CALAGAPNQPQHF.